This T cell receptor beta chain was profiled in a study of patients and donors after allogeneic stem cell transplantation. Each CDR3 protein gets one entry after TCRdb re-called the RT-PCR reads with MiXCR. The sample carries about a million distinct CDR3 sequences, more than 15% recorded once. The J segment lost 3 bases and the V segment lost 4 bases, leaving 9 bases of the junction unmatched. The length of the CDR3 is 16 residues. Germline V CDR1 and CDR2: SGHDT, YYEEEE. The genes are TRBV5-6 and TRBJ2-1; 8 nucleotides agree with TRBD1. This clonotype originated in a human donor who was either an allogeneic HSCT recipient or a stem cell or donor lymphocyte infusion donor (not recorded which). It is not recorded whose cells these are; they may come from a transplant donor. Sequenced input: blood, either unsorted or a sorted T cell fraction (not recorded which). The CDR3 DNA is TGTGCCAGCAGCCACAGGACAGGGTCGGGCTACAATGAGCAGTTCTTC. It is translated as CASSHRTGSGYNEQFF.